The T cell receptor beta chain described here comes from a study of blood T cell repertoires in COVID-19. Study background: Sites in the United States, Italy and Spain provided acute and convalescent COVID-19 samples.

Per the study methods: For nucleated cells, counts were estimated from reference gene primer amplification. TCRdb's table, derived via immunoSEQ multiplex PCR, lists solely in-frame clones and lacks some. The D gene and trimming were derived from the DNA, and the V and J assignments and clone size from that table. There are about 83,000 clones in the sample; under 95% occur only once, and 15% to 20% lies in the top ten. This CDR3 contains 15 residues. From germline, CDR1 is SGHRS and CDR2 YFSETQ. J lost 3 bases, V lost 1 base, and 5 bases had no gene match. This TCR was sampled from a woman over 75 with active or convalescent COVID-19. The sample taken for sequencing was peripheral blood. The chain has TRBV5-1 and TRBJ2-3; TRBD1 matches at 7 bases. The CDR3, as DNA: TGCGCCAGCAGCTTGACGACAGGGAAAACAGATACGCAGTATTTT. It specifies CASSLTTGKTDTQYF.